These 7 T cell receptor beta chains were sequenced from one sample in a study of vaccination effects on CD4 cells after COVID-19. Antigen-specific CD4+ T cells were expanded (with viral peptide pools) by the ViraFEST assay ahead of sequencing. Culture lasted about 10 days before CD4+ T cell isolation. Neither prior SARS-CoV-2 infection nor positive nucleocapsid antibodies were present in the vaccine recipients. Libraries were prepared by immunoSEQ multiplex PCR; TCRdb keeps only in-frame clonotypes and omits some of them. The sample lists 67,000 or so clones; 65% to 85% were seen once. Antigen specificity for these receptors is unknown. The sequences come from CD4+ T cells from PBMCs cultured with HCoV-OC43 spike peptides, collected before COVID-19 vaccination. The sample's subset: HCoV-OC43 spike overlapping peptide pool stimulation. The source is a human donor who received a COVID-19 vaccine.

The V and J genes are TRBV2 and TRBJ2-1; D could derive from TRBD1 or TRBD2 (5 bases each). The CDR3 has 14 amino acids. V was cut by 5 bases and J by 10 bases, with 18 bases left in between. Germline lookup yields CDR1 SNHLY and CDR2 FYNNEI. CDR3 nucleotide sequence: TGTGCCAGCAGTCCAAGACTGGGGCGGGTAGAGCAGTTCTTC. Translating gives CASSPRLGRVEQFF.

The chain links TRBV3-1 (or the pseudogene TRBV3-2) to TRBJ2-5; D not certain. This CDR3 is built from 15 residues. The V gene's germline CDR1 is LGHDT and CDR2 YNNKEL (reference sequence). The V and J ends lost 0 bases and 1 base respectively, with 9 bases between them. The DNA for the CDR3 is TGTGCCAGCAGCCAAGATGTCTACGGCCAAGAGACCCAGTACTTC. This translates into CASSQDVYGQETQYF.

This chain links TRBV23-1 with TRBJ2-7; 7 bases map to TRBD1. TRBV23-1 is an ORF; its function is uncertain. Trimming cost V 6 bases and J 3 bases; bases outside gene matches: 8. There are 14 residues in the CDR3. The CDR3 here is CASRPGQSYYEQYV. As DNA, the CDR3 is TGCGCCAGCAGACCGGGACAGTCTTACTACGAGCAGTACGTC.

The V call is TRBV9, the J call TRBJ1-1; tentative D call: TRBD1 (6 bases). This CDR3 region has 12 residues. Trimming shortened V by 0 bases and J by 9 bases, and 9 bases separated the two germline ends. From germline, CDR1 is SGDLS and CDR2 YYNGEE. The CDR3 region has the DNA TGTGCCAGCAGCGTAGTCCAGGGGAAAGCTTTCTTT. Translated, it gives CASSVVQGKAFF.

The chain has TRBV4-1 and TRBJ2-3; D uncertain. CDR1 MGHRA and CDR2 YSYEKL come from the germline V gene. The CDR3 runs to 17 residues. Trimming pared 1 base from V and 1 base from J, leaving 15 bases between. This chain's CDR3 is CASSQGLAAYRTDTQYF. The DNA for the CDR3 is TGCGCCAGCAGCCAAGGGCTGGCAGCCTACCGCACAGATACGCAGTATTTT.

The V and J genes are TRBV5-6 and TRBJ2-2, with a tentative D call TRBD2 (5 bases). Germline lookup yields CDR1 SGHDT and CDR2 YYEEEE. The CDR3 sequence is 17 residues long. V was shortened by 6 bases and J by 4 bases, with 22 bases between the two germline ends. The DNA for the CDR3 is TGTGCCAGCAACAGCTTAGGGAGAGGGCTGATCACCGGGGAGCTGTTTTTT. Its translation: CASNSLGRGLITGELFF.

V gene TRBV6-1 combines with J gene TRBJ2-3; D not resolved. Germline V gives CDR1 MNHNS, CDR2 SASEGT. The V and J ends lost 6 bases and 0 bases respectively, with 10 bases between them. The CDR3 contains 14 residues. This CDR3 is CASSRLGSTDTQYF. CDR3 DNA: TGTGCCAGCAGCCGACTGGGAAGCACAGATACGCAGTATTTT.